This TCR beta chain is from a study of CD8 T cells in Susac syndrome. Reverse transcription of about 0.5 to 1 ug RNA was carried out with random hexamers. The CDR3 of TCR beta was amplified by immunoSEQ multiplex PCR across 54 Vbeta and 13 Jbeta. TCRdb reprocessed the immunoSEQ multiplex PCR reads with MiXCR, giving one entry per CDR3 protein. The sample carries about 180,000 distinct CDR3 sequences, 95% recorded once. The CDR3 loop spans 14 amino acids. V shed 3 bases and J 7 bases; nucleotides not matched to a gene: 8. Germline-derived CDR1 and CDR2 are GTSNPN and SVGIG (reference sequence). The chain joins TRBV30 to TRBJ1-2, with TRBD1 matching 10 bases. The receptor was derived from a human donor with multiple sclerosis. The sample comprised CD4+ T cells from PBMCs. The CDR3 DNA follows: TGTGCCTGGAGCCTAACGACAGGGGGCGTTGGCTACACCTTC. Its translation: CAWSLTTGGVGYTF. Drawing the rest from reference TRBV30 and TRBJ1-2, the complete variable domain is SQTIHQWPATLVQPVGSPLSLECTVEGTSNPNLYWYRQAAGRGLQLLFYSVGIGQISSEVPQNLSASRPQDRQFILSSKKLLLSDSGFYLCAWSLTTGGVGYTFGSGTRLTVV.